The 18 T cell receptor beta chains presented below share a single source sample, sequenced in a study of blood T cell repertoires in COVID-19 (dated by TCRdb to 2018 to 2021). Library preparation used the immunoSEQ multiplex PCR assay. TCRdb carries this immuneACCESS record with in-frame sequences only. Its versions omit some clonotypes, under half of them owing to an unresolved V gene in the studies checked, with the rest unexplained. This sample is represented by around 250,000 clones; more than 70% of them were singletons. The ten top clones hold approximately 5.9% of the sample. Material: peripheral blood. The receptors stem from an elderly man with acute or convalescent COVID-19.

V usage is TRBV5-4 and J usage is TRBJ2-5; D perhaps matches TRBD2 (5 bases). The CDR3 spans 14 residues. Trimming pared 2 bases from V and 5 bases from J, leaving 13 bases between. CDR1 SGHNT and CDR2 YYREEE come from the germline V gene (reference sequence). CDR3 in DNA: TGTGCCAGCAGCTTCCGGGGTGGGCCGGAGACCCAGTACTTC. Protein: CASSFRGGPETQYF.

The chain couples TRBV3-1 (or the pseudogene TRBV3-2) to TRBJ1-3; D call uncertain. Germline lookup yields CDR1 LGHDT and CDR2 YNNKEL (reference sequence). The CDR3 is made up of 15 amino acids. Trimming stripped 0 bases from V and 2 bases from J, with 8 bases between. The CDR3 DNA is TGTGCCAGCAGCCAAGAAGGAGGGCCTGGAAACACCATATATTTT. Translating gives CASSQEGGPGNTIYF.

The chain joins TRBV7-9 to TRBJ1-4, with D tentatively TRBD1 (5 bases). The germline CDR1 and CDR2 sequences are SEHNR and FQNEAQ (reference sequence). The CDR3 has 16 amino acids. The V gene lost 4 bases and the J gene lost 12 bases, with 24 bases spanning the gap. The DNA for the CDR3 is TGTGCCAGCAGCTCCCACCCCCCCGGGACTGGGATTCAACTGTTTTTT. The encoded protein is CASSSHPPGTGIQLFF.

This clone has only one observation. The same CDR3 is also encoded by other DNA sequences in this sample. The gene calls are TRBV5-1 and TRBJ2-3; D remains unclear. The CDR3 loop spans 14 amino acids. Germline lookup yields CDR1 SGHRS and CDR2 YFSETQ. Trimming removed 0 bases at V and 1 base at J, with 6 bases between. This CDR3 is CASSLVAGTDTQYF. Written as DNA, the CDR3 is TGCGCCAGCAGCTTGGTGGCGGGCACAGATACGCAGTATTTT.

Remarks on this clone: Because the CDR3's place on the DNA is in doubt, the DNA is left out and the CDR3 is given as listed by TCRdb. The rearrangement links TRBV19 to TRBJ2-7; the table's D call TRBD1 went unverified against the DNA. The CDR3 extends over 14 residues, inclusive of both ends. Germline CDR1 reads LNHDA; CDR2 reads SQIVND (reference sequence). The CDR3 loop reads CASTSGQIPYEQYF.

The chain is built from TRBV5-1 and TRBJ2-5; D is perhaps TRBD2 (5 bases). Germline lookup yields CDR1 SGHRS and CDR2 YFSETQ. Between the trimmed V and J ends, which lost 0 bases and 0 bases, there was a span of 9 bases. This CDR3 has 15 amino acids. CDR3 protein: CASSLGRAYQETQYF. CDR3 bases: TGCGCCAGCAGCTTGGGGCGGGCGTACCAAGAGACCCAGTACTTC.

The gene calls are TRBV7-9 and TRBJ2-1, with 7 bases aligning to TRBD2. V was pared by 3 bases and J by 7 bases, with 6 bases of the junction left unmatched. CDR3 length equals 14 residues. Per the germline V gene, CDR1 is SEHNR and CDR2 is FQNEAQ (reference sequence). The CDR3 DNA reads TGTGCCAGCAGCTTGGGGAGGGTGTGGAATGAGCAGTTCTTC. This encodes CASSLGRVWNEQFF.

The chain joins TRBV18 to TRBJ2-7, with 10 bases aligning to TRBD2. The germline CDR1 and CDR2 sequences are KGHSH and LQKENI. J gave up 1 base and V 6 bases, and 9 bases lay outside the gene matches. The CDR3 totals 16 residues. The CDR3 sequence: CASSTGLAIKSYEQYF. The DNA of the CDR3 is TGTGCCAGCTCGACGGGACTAGCGATTAAGTCCTACGAGCAGTACTTC.

The chain employs TRBV7-8 and TRBJ2-7; 14 positions match TRBD2. Germline CDR1 reads SGHVS; CDR2 reads FQNEAQ. The CDR3 runs to 16 residues. V gave up 1 base and J gave up 6 bases; unmatched junction bases: 5. The CDR3 region has the DNA TGTGCCAGCAGCTTAGGAACGGGACTAGCGGGAGTCGAGCAGTACTTC. Amino acid sequence: CASSLGTGLAGVEQYF.

The gene calls are TRBV2 and TRBJ2-2; 11 bases map to TRBD2. Germline V gives CDR1 SNHLY, CDR2 FYNNEI. With 2 bases clipped from V and 3 bases from J, the junction kept 2 bases outside the gene matches. The CDR3 has 16 amino acids. Here the CDR3 reads CASSELAGGYTGELFF. As DNA, the CDR3 is TGTGCCAGCAGTGAACTAGCGGGGGGATACACCGGGGAGCTGTTTTTT.

This clone was seen once. V gene TRBV30 combines with J gene TRBJ1-1; tentative D call: TRBD1 (6 bases). The CDR3 spans 14 residues. Deletions cut 2 bases from V and 0 bases from J, with 10 bases between. Germline V gene sequence: CDR1 GTSNPN, CDR2 SVGIG (reference sequence). The CDR3 DNA is TGTGCCTGGAGTAAGGGGGAGATGAACACTGAAGCTTTCTTT. Its translation: CAWSKGEMNTEAFF. Full variable domain (outside the CDR3, taken from reference TRBV30 and TRBJ1-1): SQTIHQWPATLVQPVGSPLSLECTVEGTSNPNLYWYRQAAGRGLQLLFYSVGIGQISSEVPQNLSASRPQDRQFILSSKKLLLSDSGFYLCAWSKGEMNTEAFFGQGTRLTVV.

The rearrangement joins TRBV18 to TRBJ2-1; tentatively, D is TRBD1 (5 bases). Trimming removed 8 bases at V and 6 bases at J, with 11 bases between. CDR3 length equals 12 residues. CDR1 is KGHSH, CDR2 LQKENI, per germline. The DNA of the CDR3 is TGTGCCAGCGTTCCAGGGTCCAATGAGCAGTTCTTC. Translating gives CASVPGSNEQFF.

The CDR3 DNA reads as TGTGCCAGCAGCCCCACCCCCCCAGGGAGGTTGGGGAACACTGAAGCTTTCTTT. Protein: CASSPTPPGRLGNTEAFF. The rearrangement links TRBV9 to TRBJ1-1, with D possibly matching TRBD1 (5 bases). Germline V gives CDR1 SGDLS, CDR2 YYNGEE. V was cut by 4 bases and J by 1 base, with 23 bases left in between. This CDR3 comprises 18 residues.

The genes are TRBV4-2 and TRBJ2-7, with D possibly TRBD1 on 6 matching bases. This CDR3 spans 16 amino acids. Per the germline V gene, CDR1 is LGHNA and CDR2 is YNFKEQ. Trimming took 1 base from V and 4 from J, leaving 17 bases between them. Here the CDR3 reads CASSQVMSGDLYEQYF. Written as DNA, the CDR3 is TGTGCCAGCAGCCAAGTCATGTCAGGGGATCTGTACGAGCAGTACTTC.

The chain recombines TRBV5-1 with TRBJ1-6, with TRBD1 as a possible D gene (6 bases). This CDR3 contains 14 residues. From germline, CDR1 is SGHRS and CDR2 YFSETQ. V was trimmed by 4 bases and J by 10 bases, leaving 15 bases between them. The CDR3 DNA is TGCGCCAGCAGCCTAGACAGGTTTGACTCACCCCTCCACTTT. This sequence encodes CASSLDRFDSPLHF.

The rearrangement links TRBV28 to TRBJ1-5; 10 bases agree with TRBD1. This CDR3 is 17 amino acids long. CDR1 MDHEN and CDR2 SYDVKM come from the germline V gene. The junction had 15 bases not matched to a gene; V was cut back by 6 bases and J by 7 bases. The CDR3 region is CASRPGTGVWSGQPQHF. CDR3 sequence (DNA): TGTGCCAGCAGACCAGGGACAGGGGTCTGGTCGGGGCAGCCCCAGCATTTT.

V and J are TRBV18 and TRBJ2-5; D is perhaps TRBD1 (6 bases). Trimming pared 1 base from V and 4 bases from J, leaving 13 bases between. The CDR3 covers 15 residues. CDR1 and CDR2 (germline): KGHSH, LQKENI. The CDR3 sequence: CASSPQQGKLETQYF. The CDR3 DNA reads TGTGCCAGCTCACCACAACAGGGAAAACTAGAGACCCAGTACTTC.

The chain links TRBV5-1 to TRBJ1-3; no clear D gene. Germline values: CDR1 SGHRS, CDR2 YFSETQ. This CDR3 has 18 residues. V shed 3 bases and J shed 0 bases, with 19 bases lying between them. CDR3 in amino acids: CASSSTSRGWSSGNTIYF. CDR3 sequence (DNA): TGCGCCAGCAGCTCTACTTCTCGGGGTTGGAGCTCTGGAAACACCATATATTTT. Full variable domain (rest looked up from reference TRBV5-1 and TRBJ1-3): KAGVTQTPRYLIKTRGQQVTLSCSPISGHRSVSWYQQTPGQGLQFLFEYFSETQRNKGNFPGRFSGRQFSNSRSEMNVSTLELGDSALYLCASSSTSRGWSSGNTIYFGEGSWLTVV.